Detailed here is one T cell receptor (beta chain). The antigen is undetermined. V shed 6 bases and J shed 4 bases, with 13 bases lying between them. The germline V gene encodes CDR1 SGHDT and CDR2 YYEEEE. The CDR3 is made up of 14 amino acids. Participants had chemo-refractory metastatic non-small-cell lung cancer and were treated with focal radiation plus ipilimumab CTLA-4 blockade. This sample was included in a study of radiotherapy plus CTLA-4 blockade in lung cancer. Study-wide context: Objective responses occurred in about 17% of patients; around 28% had disease control. Findings and caveats of the study: Subsequent to radiotherapy plus ipilimumab, tumor-derived TCR clones underwent expansion in blood. In blood, early T cell clone dynamics reportedly predicted response best, together with interferon-beta.

Generated by immunoSEQ multiplex PCR, the TCRdb table keeps only in-frame clones and is missing some. Found here are some 110,000 clones, more than 65% of them singletons; the top ten hold 2.5% to 3.5%. The rearrangement joins TRBV5-6 to TRBJ1-4, with D perhaps matching TRBD1 (5 bases). The TCR sequence derives from a human donor with non-small cell lung cancer that progressed on radiotherapy plus ipilimumab. Some clones in this sample may be carry-over from other donors' samples. The material was peripheral blood, obtained from a patient treated with radiotherapy plus ipilimumab. CDR3 in amino acids: CASTLGGVNEKLFF. CDR3 bases: TGTGCCAGCACCCTGGGAGGGGTTAATGAAAAACTGTTTTTT.